These 27 T cell receptor beta chains were all obtained from the same sample, sequenced in a study of T cell clonality in common variable immunodeficiency. The repertoire was sequenced with immunoSEQ multiplex PCR; TCRdb's copy has only in-frame clones and lacks some. Altogether tens of thousands of clones were found in the sample, and no singletons occur. Sample: peripheral blood mononuclear cells. These receptors originate from a person aged 18 to 70 in good health.

This clone was picked up many times. The read stops 3 residues short of the end of the CDR3; the missing end is completed from the germline J gene. This rearrangement joins TRBV19 to TRBJ1-2, with 7 nucleotides matching TRBD1. The CDR3 has 13 amino acids. The germline V gene encodes CDR1 LNHDA and CDR2 SQIVND (reference sequence). The ends lost 5 bases at V and 2 bases at J; junction bases unmatched: 2. The covered CDR3 bases are TGTGCCAGTAGTTGGGGACAGAACTATGGC. Its translation: CASSWGQNYG. The entire CDR3 reads CASSWGQNYGYTF.

Many counts were recorded for this clone. The read halts 3 residues ahead of the CDR3 end, with the missing end drawn from the germline J gene. The rearrangement joins TRBV19 to TRBJ1-4, with a weak D call TRBD1 (5 bases). CDR3 length: 16 residues. Trimming pared 3 bases from V and 7 bases from J, leaving 18 bases between. The V gene's germline CDR1 is LNHDA and CDR2 SQIVND (reference sequence). The DNA read from the CDR3 is TGTGCCAGTAGTATTTTGGGGCAGGACGAAGCTGAAAAA. This sequence encodes CASSILGQDEAEK. The CDR3 as a whole reads CASSILGQDEAEKLFF. The full variable domain, completed using reference TRBV19 and TRBJ1-4, is DGGITQSPKYLFRKEGQNVTLSCEQNLNHDAMYWYRQDPGQGLRLIYYSQIVNDFQKGDIAEGYSVSREKKESFPLTVTSAQKNPTAFYLCASSILGQDEAEKLFFGSGTQLSVL.

This clone turned up a few times. The read finishes 3 residues shy of the CDR3 end, and the germline J gene is used to complete it. This chain links TRBV18 with TRBJ2-7; 7 nucleotides align to TRBD2. The CDR3 sequence is 11 residues long. Germline CDR1 is KGHSH and CDR2 is LQKENI. The V segment lost 8 bases and the J segment 5 bases; nucleotides outside the gene matches: 3. CDR3: CASARGNEQYF. CDR3 bases read: TGTGCCAGCGCGCGGGGGAACGAG.

This clone was counted ten times or more. Read coverage stops 3 residues before the CDR3 terminus; the germline J gene supplies the remainder. V usage is TRBV7-2 and J usage is TRBJ1-5; TRBD1 might be the D (6 bases). The CDR3 runs to 14 residues. Germline CDR1 and CDR2: SGHTA and FQGNSA. Deletions cut 4 bases from V and 7 bases from J, with 14 bases between. The CDR3: CASSSQGSRQPQHF. The part of the CDR3 DNA that was read is TGTGCCAGCAGCTCTCAGGGGTCAAGACAGCCC.

About this clone itself: The sequence runs out 3 residues before the end of the CDR3; the remainder is reconstructed from the germline J gene. This sequence joins TRBV7-8 and TRBJ1-2, with D possibly being TRBD1 (6 bases). The CDR3 has 16 amino acids. CDR1 and CDR2 from the germline V gene are SGHVS and FQNEAQ. The CDR3: CASSQGVAGDIYDYTF. The sequenced CDR3 bases are TGTGCCAGCAGCCAAGGTGTGGCAGGGGACATCTACGAC.

This clone has a count of ten or more. Coverage ceases 3 residues before the CDR3 finishes, and the germline J gene fills in the end. The chain employs TRBV6-1 and TRBJ1-6; a possible D gene is TRBD1 (5 bases). Trimming took 1 base from V and 12 from J, leaving 16 bases between them. The length of the CDR3 is 15 residues. Germline assignment: CDR1 MNHNS and CDR2 SASEGT. The CDR3 DNA, read in part, is TGTGCCAGCAGTGAAGGGGGGGGAGATTCCCGACCC. Residues: CASSEGGGDSRP. The CDR3 in full is CASSEGGGDSRPLHF.

Comment on this clone: The CDR3 goes on 3 residues after the read ends, and that part is filled in from the germline J gene. The rearrangement joins TRBV19 to TRBJ1-2; no definite D call. This CDR3 region has 14 residues. Germline lookup yields CDR1 LNHDA and CDR2 SQIVND (reference sequence). The part of the CDR3 DNA that was read is TGTGCCAGTAGTGTGGGCGGGGTAGCCTACGAC. This translates into CASSVGGVAYD. The whole CDR3 is CASSVGGVAYDYTF.

This clone showed up many times. The CDR3 is cut off 3 residues early in the read; its end comes from the germline J gene. This sequence joins TRBV2 and TRBJ2-1; 8 nucleotides match TRBD2. Germline-derived CDR1 and CDR2 are SNHLY and FYNNEI. Unmatched junction bases numbered 12, after V lost 4 bases and J lost 7 bases. CDR3 length: 16 amino acids. The DNA read from the CDR3 is TGTGCCAGCAGTGGTTTTAGAAGCGGGAGTAGGAATGAG. Amino acids: CASSGFRSGSRNE. The whole CDR3 protein is CASSGFRSGSRNEQFF.

This clone was seen repeatedly, ten times or more. The read terminates 3 residues before the CDR3 end, so the remaining end is supplied by the germline J gene. The chain is built from TRBV5-6 and TRBJ1-2, with D unclear. Germline CDR1 SGHDT, CDR2 YYEEEE. The CDR3 covers 12 residues. CDR3 sequence reads: CASSLRGGGYTF. The part of the CDR3 DNA that was read is TGTGCCAGCAGCTTGCGGGGTGGGGGC.

This clone was found many times. The read terminates 3 residues ahead of where the CDR3 ends, so the germline J gene completes it. The V call is TRBV3-1 (or the pseudogene TRBV3-2), the J call TRBJ1-1; weak D call: TRBD1 (5 bases). CDR3 length equals 13 residues. The germline V gene has CDR1 LGHDT and CDR2 YNNKEL (reference sequence). CDR3 DNA, as far as it was read: TGTGCCAGCAGCCAGGGAGGACACATTGGC. It is translated as CASSQGGHIG. The CDR3 reads in full as CASSQGGHIGAFF.

This clone occurred many times. The CDR3 end falls 3 residues outside the read, so it is completed with the germline J gene. The J gene is TRBJ1-5, the V gene TRBV30; 12 bases map to TRBD1. CDR3 length: 15 residues. Germline V CDR1 and CDR2: GTSNPN, SVGIG (reference sequence). The ends lost 5 bases at V and 4 bases at J; junction bases unmatched: 6. This CDR3 is CAWGRGQGANQPQHF. The DNA read from the CDR3 is TGTGCCTGGGGGAGGGGACAGGGGGCGAATCAGCCC.

This clone was picked up many times. The observed sequence ends 3 residues before the CDR3 terminus, with the missing tail filled in from the germline J gene. This rearrangement joins TRBV10-3 to TRBJ2-5; tentative D call: TRBD2 (6 bases). This CDR3 comprises 15 residues. Germline V gene sequence: CDR1 ENHRY, CDR2 SYGVKD. V was trimmed by 6 bases and J by 5 bases, leaving 19 bases between them. The part of the CDR3 DNA that was read is TGTGCCATCAGCCTCGGACCGCAGGCGGGGGAGACC. Translating it yields CAISLGPQAGET. The CDR3 reads in full as CAISLGPQAGETQYF.

Ten or more counts support this clone. Read data end 3 residues before the CDR3 end; the end is taken from the germline J gene. The chain uses TRBV20-1 and TRBJ2-5; no clear D. Trimming stripped 1 base from V and 5 bases from J, with 11 bases between. Per the germline V gene, CDR1 is DFQATT and CDR2 is SNEGSKA (reference sequence). The CDR3 contains 13 residues. The part of the CDR3 DNA that was read is TGCAGTGCTAGAGGCCCTGCCGGGGAGACC. Protein product: CSARGPAGET. Given in full, the CDR3 is CSARGPAGETQYF.

Remarks on this clone: The sequence runs out 3 residues before the end of the CDR3; the remainder is reconstructed from the germline J gene. V is TRBV5-1 and J is TRBJ2-7; TRBD1 might be the D (6 bases). Germline-derived CDR1 and CDR2 are SGHRS and YFSETQ. V was pared by 1 base and J by 6 bases, with 8 bases between. The CDR3 length is 12 residues. CDR3 loop: CASSLWGPEQYF. The CDR3 DNA, read in part, is TGCGCCAGCAGCTTGTGGGGGCCCGAG. Supplemented by reference TRBV5-1 and TRBJ2-7, the full variable domain reads KAGVTQTPRYLIKTRGQQVTLSCSPISGHRSVSWYQQTPGQGLQFLFEYFSETQRNKGNFPGRFSGRQFSNSRSEMNVSTLELGDSALYLCASSLWGPEQYFGPGTRLTVT.

There are many counts of this clone. The observed sequence ends 3 residues before the CDR3 terminus, with the missing tail filled in from the germline J gene. The V and J genes are TRBV6-1 and TRBJ2-3; D may be TRBD1 (5 bases). Germline-derived CDR1 and CDR2 are MNHNS and SASEGT. The V end lost 2 bases, the J end lost 4 bases, and 13 bases lay between the germline ends. This CDR3 has 15 residues. CDR3 region: CASSERLQGSDTQYF. The sequenced CDR3 bases are TGTGCCAGCAGTGAACGTCTTCAGGGCTCAGATACG.

This clone turned up a few times. The read comes to an end 3 residues before the CDR3 does, leaving the germline J gene to fill in the end. The chain links TRBV11-3 to TRBJ2-1, with a tentative D call TRBD2 (6 bases). The CDR3 is 13 amino acids. With 5 bases removed from V and 8 bases from J, the gap between germline ends came to 13 bases. Germline V gene sequence: CDR1 SGHNT, CDR2 YENEEA. The sequenced CDR3 bases are TGTGCCAGCAGCCCCACTAGCAGCGATGAG. Translating gives CASSPTSSDE. The full CDR3 protein reads CASSPTSSDEQFF.

This clone has ten or more counts. The read ends 3 residues before the CDR3 terminus; that terminus is restored from the germline J gene. V gene TRBV6-2 or TRBV6-3 combines with J gene TRBJ1-5; D ambiguous. The germline gives CDR1 MNHEY, CDR2 SVGEGT. CDR3 length: 14 residues. Trimming shortened V by 5 bases and J by 0 bases, and 8 bases separated the two germline ends. Incomplete CDR3 DNA: TGTGCCAGCAGTCGGGTGAATAGCAATCAGCCC. It specifies CASSRVNSNQP. The full CDR3 protein reads CASSRVNSNQPQHF.

This clone was seen only a few times. The observed sequence ends 3 residues before the CDR3 terminus, with the missing tail filled in from the germline J gene. The chain employs TRBV7-9 and TRBJ2-7, with TRBD2 matching 7 bases. V shed 5 bases and J 2 bases; nucleotides not matched to a gene: 9. This CDR3 has 15 residues. Germline V gives CDR1 SEHNR, CDR2 FQNEAQ (reference sequence). The CDR3 loop reads CASSGTAGTTYEQYF. The DNA read from the CDR3 is TGTGCCAGCAGCGGCACGGCAGGGACTACCTACGAG.

This clone was found many times. The read terminates 3 residues before the CDR3 end, so the remaining end is supplied by the germline J gene. The chain combines TRBV7-8 with TRBJ2-5; 7 positions match TRBD1. The CDR3 is made up of 14 amino acids. The germline gives CDR1 SGHVS, CDR2 FQNEAQ. Trimming cost V 4 bases and J 7 bases; bases outside gene matches: 9. The DNA read from the CDR3 is TGTGCCAGCAGCTGGTCCGGGACAGTGGGGACC. Its protein is CASSWSGTVGT. The full CDR3 is CASSWSGTVGTQYF.

In this sample, this clone turned up a few times. The sequence runs out 3 residues before the end of the CDR3; the remainder is reconstructed from the germline J gene. The chain is built from TRBV7-2 and TRBJ1-1; unclear D gene. CDR3 length: 15 amino acids. The V end lost 5 bases, the J end lost 1 base, and 14 bases lay between the germline ends. Looked up from germline, CDR1 is SGHTA and CDR2 is FQGNSA. CDR3 amino acids: CASSLNGGENTEAFF. The sequenced part of the CDR3 DNA is TGTGCCAGCAGCCTTAACGGCGGGGAGAACACTGAA.

This clone appeared many times. Coverage ceases 3 residues before the CDR3 finishes, and the germline J gene fills in the end. The chain recombines TRBV14 with TRBJ2-7; perhaps TRBD2 as D (5 bases). Germline V gives CDR1 SGHDN, CDR2 FVKESK. The CDR3 runs 15 residues. Trimming removed 3 bases at V and 2 bases at J, with 14 bases between. The part of the CDR3 DNA that was read is TGTGCCAGCAGCCACGCGCGGGTGGGGACCTACGAG. Its protein is CASSHARVGTYE. The whole CDR3 protein reads CASSHARVGTYEQYF.

As concerns this clone: The DNA ends 3 residues before the CDR3 does, and the rest of the CDR3 is filled in from the germline J gene. This chain connects TRBV19 to TRBJ1-1, with D unresolved. The CDR3 spans 15 residues. Germline V gene data show CDR1 as LNHDA and CDR2 as SQIVND (reference sequence). The CDR3 sequence: CASSVSSSRVPTAFF. The part of the CDR3 DNA that was read is TGTGCCAGTAGTGTCTCATCCTCAAGGGTCCCGACA. The full variable domain, with the rest looked up from reference TRBV19 and TRBJ1-1, is DGGITQSPKYLFRKEGQNVTLSCEQNLNHDAMYWYRQDPGQGLRLIYYSQIVNDFQKGDIAEGYSVSREKKESFPLTVTSAQKNPTAFYLCASSVSSSRVPTAFFGQGTRLTVV.

This clone was recorded at least ten times. The CDR3 extends 3 residues past the end of the read, so its final part is completed from the germline J gene. The chain is built from TRBV7-9 and TRBJ2-2; possibly TRBD2 for D (5 bases). Per the germline V gene, CDR1 is SEHNR and CDR2 is FQNEAQ (reference sequence). CDR3 size: 12 residues. The sequenced part of the CDR3 DNA is TGTGCTCCGGACTTGCGCACCGGGGAG. Its translation: CAPDLRTGE. The CDR3 in full is CAPDLRTGELFF. Combining the CDR3 with reference TRBV7-9 and TRBJ2-2 gives the whole variable domain DTGVSQNPRHKITKRGQNVTFRCDPISEHNRLYWYRQTLGQGPEFLTYFQNEAQLEKSRLLSDRFSAERPKGSFSTLEIQRTEQGDSAMYLCAPDLRTGELFFGEGSRLTVL.

In this sample, this clone turned up a few times. Coverage ceases 3 residues before the CDR3 finishes, and the germline J gene fills in the end. V gene TRBV18 combines with J gene TRBJ1-6, with TRBD1 identical over 7 bases. This CDR3 is 15 amino acids long. V dropped 3 bases and J dropped 7; count of bases not matched to a gene: 6. Germline V gives CDR1 KGHSH, CDR2 LQKENI. This CDR3 reads CASSPRDSENSPLHF. CDR3 DNA (partial): TGTGCCAGCTCACCGCGGGACAGCGAAAATTCACCC.

Worth noting for this clone: The read ends 3 residues shy of where the CDR3 ends; the end is completed using the germline J gene. This chain links TRBV20-1 with TRBJ1-2; maybe TRBD1 (5 bases). The CDR3 loop spans 14 amino acids. From germline, CDR1 is DFQATT and CDR2 SNEGSKA (reference sequence). The ends were cut back, 7 bases at V and 5 bases at J, with 20 bases in the middle. The part of the CDR3 DNA that was read is TGCAGTGTCACCCAGGGCTCCTATAGTTATGGC. Residues: CSVTQGSYSYG. The CDR3 as a whole reads CSVTQGSYSYGYTF.

This clone was picked up many times. The observed sequence ends 3 residues before the CDR3 terminus, with the missing tail filled in from the germline J gene. The V and J genes are TRBV7-3 and TRBJ2-5, with 7 bases lining up with TRBD2. V was pared by 6 bases and J by 3 bases, with 10 bases of the junction left unmatched. The CDR3 has 15 amino acids. In germline, CDR1 is SGHTA, CDR2 FQGTGA. CDR3 residues: CASSSMGLAEETQYF. CDR3 DNA (partial): TGTGCCAGCAGTTCCATGGGGCTAGCGGAAGAGACC.

This clone has at least ten counts. The read terminates 3 residues ahead of where the CDR3 ends, so the germline J gene completes it. V gene TRBV20-1 combines with J gene TRBJ1-2, with D hard to call. In germline, CDR1 is DFQATT, CDR2 SNEGSKA (reference sequence). The CDR3 spans 14 residues. The V gene lost 3 bases and the J gene lost 6 bases, with 17 bases spanning the gap. CDR3: CSASETRLGDGYTF. CDR3 bases read: TGCAGTGCTAGTGAAACCAGGCTCGGGGATGGC.